Listed here are 32 T cell receptor beta chains from one sample, sequenced in a study of T cell clonality in common variable immunodeficiency. TCRdb keeps only in-frame clones here, not all; method: immunoSEQ multiplex PCR. The sample has tens of thousands of clones, none seen only once. Sequencing was performed on peripheral blood mononuclear cells. Source of these receptors: a person aged 18-69 years in good health.

Ten or more counts support this clone. The read ends 3 residues early relative to the CDR3; the germline J gene fills the gap. The chain joins TRBV19 to TRBJ2-5; no definite D call. This CDR3 spans 12 amino acids. The germline CDR1 and CDR2 sequences are LNHDA and SQIVND (reference sequence). Trimming stripped 3 bases from V and 5 bases from J, with 7 bases between. The CDR3: CASSMTVETQYF. CDR3 DNA (partial): TGTGCCAGTAGTATGACTGTGGAGACC. The complete variable domain, with remaining parts taken from reference TRBV19 and TRBJ2-5, reads DGGITQSPKYLFRKEGQNVTLSCEQNLNHDAMYWYRQDPGQGLRLIYYSQIVNDFQKGDIAEGYSVSREKKESFPLTVTSAQKNPTAFYLCASSMTVETQYFGPGTRLLVL.

This clone occurred many times. The CDR3 is cut off 3 residues early in the read; its end comes from the germline J gene. The gene calls are TRBV29-1 and TRBJ2-7; a possible D gene is TRBD2 (5 bases). V was clipped by 7 bases and J by 0 bases, with 13 bases between them. Germline values: CDR1 SQVTM, CDR2 ANQGSEA. The CDR3 length is 13 residues. CDR3 DNA (partial): TGCAGCGCTGGAGGCGGCAGCTCCTACGAG. Translated: CSAGGGSSYE. The whole CDR3 is CSAGGGSSYEQYF.

This clone has a count of ten or more. Sequencing ends 3 residues short of the CDR3 end; the germline J gene provides the rest. This chain links TRBV5-4 with TRBJ2-3; 7 bases line up with TRBD1. V lost 4 bases, J lost 2 bases, and 7 bases stayed unmatched. The CDR3 runs to 15 residues. Germline CDR1 and CDR2: SGHNT and YYREEE (reference sequence). The CDR3: CASSAPQGFTDTQYF. Incomplete CDR3 DNA: TGTGCCAGCAGCGCACCACAGGGGTTCACAGATACG. The variable domain in full, completed from reference TRBV5-4 and TRBJ2-3, reads ETGVTQSPTHLIKTRGQQVTLRCSSQSGHNTVSWYQQALGQGPQFIFQYYREEENGRGNFPPRFSGLQFPNYSSELNVNALELDDSALYLCASSAPQGFTDTQYFGPGTRLTVL.

This clone was observed at least ten times. The CDR3: CASSPAGQGPGANVLTF. Partial CDR3 DNA: TGCGCCAGCAGTCCGGCCGGACAGGGTCCTGGGGCCAACGTC. The J gene is TRBJ2-6, the V gene TRBV10-1; 8 bases match TRBD1. The read comes to an end 3 residues before the CDR3 does, leaving the germline J gene to fill in the end. The CDR3 covers 17 residues. V shed 5 bases and J 2 bases; nucleotides not matched to a gene: 8. Germline loops: CDR1 WNHNN, CDR2 SYGVQD (reference sequence).

This clone was counted a few times. Being one base from a much bigger clone, this may be a read error. The read terminates 3 residues before the CDR3 end, so the remaining end is supplied by the germline J gene. The rearrangement joins TRBV5-1 to TRBJ2-2; tentatively, D is TRBD2 (5 bases). This CDR3 comprises 15 residues. Germline-derived CDR1 and CDR2 are SGHRS and YFSETQ. CDR3 sequence reads: CASSLSGYANEKLFF. The CDR3 DNA, read in part, is TGCGCCAGCAGCTTGTCGGGGTACGCCAATGAAAAG.

Ten or more counts support this clone. The read halts 3 residues ahead of the CDR3 end, with the missing end drawn from the germline J gene. The chain uses TRBV6-2 or TRBV6-3 and TRBJ1-5; perhaps TRBD1 as D (6 bases). V shed 2 bases and J shed 3 bases, with 11 bases lying between them. CDR1 and CDR2 from the germline V gene are MNHEY and SVGEGT. The CDR3 length is 15 residues. The CDR3 DNA, read in part, is TGTGCCAGCAGTTACGGGGGACACCACAATCAGCCC. Its protein is CASSYGGHHNQP. The entire CDR3 reads CASSYGGHHNQPQHF.

This clone has ten or more counts. The read halts 3 residues ahead of the CDR3 end, with the missing end drawn from the germline J gene. The chain is built from TRBV6-1 and TRBJ1-1; the match to TRBD1 covers 9 bases. Trimming at V came to 2 bases and at J to 3 bases, leaving 13 bases not matched to a gene. This CDR3 is built from 18 residues. Germline loops: CDR1 MNHNS, CDR2 SASEGT. This chain's CDR3 is CASSELGQGWIGHTEAFF. The part of the CDR3 DNA that was read is TGTGCCAGCAGTGAACTAGGACAGGGGTGGATTGGGCACACTGAA.

This clone was counted many times. The read stops 3 residues short of the end of the CDR3; the missing end is completed from the germline J gene. This chain joins TRBV6-2 or TRBV6-3 and TRBJ2-2; 8 nucleotides agree with TRBD2. The length of the CDR3 is 16 residues. J was trimmed by 6 bases and V by 4 bases; bases with no gene match: 10. CDR1 is MNHEY and CDR2 is SVGEGT in the germline V gene. CDR3 bases read: TGTGCCAGCAGTTTCGTGCGGGGGGCCTTGTCCGGGGAG. This codes for CASSFVRGALSGE. The CDR3 in its entirety is CASSFVRGALSGELFF.

Ten or more counts support this clone. The read halts 3 residues ahead of the CDR3 end, with the missing end drawn from the germline J gene. The chain combines TRBV2 with TRBJ1-1; 7 bases agree with TRBD1. The CDR3 loop spans 14 amino acids. V shed 7 bases and J 4 bases; nucleotides not matched to a gene: 9. Germline V CDR1 and CDR2: SNHLY, FYNNEI. The covered CDR3 bases are TGTGCCAGCAATAGTGACAGGGTAAGCACTGAA. This encodes CASNSDRVSTE. The whole CDR3 sequence reads CASNSDRVSTEAFF.

Many counts were recorded for this clone. The read comes to an end 3 residues before the CDR3 does, leaving the germline J gene to fill in the end. The chain recombines TRBV19 with TRBJ1-4, with 7 positions matching TRBD1. This CDR3 contains 12 residues. From germline, CDR1 is LNHDA and CDR2 SQIVND (reference sequence). The CDR3: CASSTDRRGLFF. The DNA read from the CDR3 is TGTGCCAGTAGTACGGACAGGCGGGGA.

This clone was seen repeatedly, ten times or more. The read ends 3 residues early relative to the CDR3; the germline J gene fills the gap. This chain uses TRBV7-9 with TRBJ1-4; 8 bases are shared with TRBD1. The CDR3 loop spans 15 amino acids. The germline V gene encodes CDR1 SEHNR and CDR2 FQNEAQ (reference sequence). J lost 5 bases, V lost 5 bases, and 7 bases had no gene match. The sequenced part of the CDR3 DNA is TGTGCCAGCAGCCGAGACAGGGGAAAAAATGAAAAA. Its protein is CASSRDRGKNEK. The complete CDR3 reads CASSRDRGKNEKLFF.

Many counts were recorded for this clone. The read ends 3 residues before the CDR3 terminus; that terminus is restored from the germline J gene. The chain uses TRBV2 and TRBJ2-5; D might be TRBD2 (6 bases). Germline V CDR1 and CDR2: SNHLY, FYNNEI. V was cut by 10 bases and J by 5 bases, with 17 bases left in between. The CDR3 loop spans 13 amino acids. CDR3 DNA, as far as it was read: TGTGCCACCTCCGGGGAAGGGAGGGAGACC. It yields the protein CATSGEGRET. The full CDR3 protein reads CATSGEGRETQYF.

This clone was detected many times. CDR3 DNA, as far as it was read: TGTGCCAGCAGCTCCGGACTAGCGGCCACCCTCCCCACAGATACG. Its translation is CASSSGLAATLPTDT. The full CDR3 is CASSSGLAATLPTDTQYF. This sequence joins TRBV13 and TRBJ2-3; 10 nucleotides agree with TRBD2. The CDR3 end is not reached by the read, which stops 3 residues before it; the germline J gene fills it in. The ends lost 4 bases at V and 2 bases at J; junction bases unmatched: 12. CDR1 PRHDT and CDR2 FYEKMQ come from the germline V gene (reference sequence). This CDR3 is 18 amino acids long.

This clone was recorded at least ten times. From the germline J gene comes the end of the CDR3, since the read stops 3 residues before it. This chain joins TRBV19 and TRBJ1-1, with 7 bases identical to TRBD1. CDR1 and CDR2 from the germline V gene are LNHDA and SQIVND (reference sequence). This CDR3 is 16 amino acids long. Trimming at V came to 4 bases and at J to 5 bases, leaving 13 bases not matched to a gene. The part of the CDR3 DNA that was read is TGTGCCAGTAGTACCAAGACAGGGAGGAAGTGGACTGAA. Protein sequence: CASSTKTGRKWTE. The CDR3 in its entirety is CASSTKTGRKWTEAFF.

This clone showed up many times. The read halts 3 residues ahead of the CDR3 end, with the missing end drawn from the germline J gene. The chain uses TRBV30 and TRBJ2-4; D may be TRBD2 (6 bases). V lost 4 bases to trimming and J lost 0 bases, with 10 bases between them. This CDR3 has 14 residues. The V gene's germline CDR1 is GTSNPN and CDR2 SVGIG (reference sequence). The chain's CDR3 is CAWTTGGAKNIQYF. The sequenced part of the CDR3 DNA is TGTGCCTGGACGACCGGGGGAGCCAAAAACATT.

This clone was detected a few times. The DNA ends 3 residues before the CDR3 does, and the rest of the CDR3 is filled in from the germline J gene. This chain connects TRBV18 to TRBJ2-2; TRBD1 is a possible D gene (5 bases). Germline V gives CDR1 KGHSH, CDR2 LQKENI. V lost 6 bases and J 1 base, leaving 12 bases between the germline ends. This CDR3 comprises 15 residues. The part of the CDR3 DNA that was read is TGTGCCAGCTCGGGGCGGAAGGAGAACACCGGGGAG. Encoded protein: CASSGRKENTGE. The CDR3, in full, reads CASSGRKENTGELFF.

This clone was seen many times. The DNA ends 3 residues before the CDR3 does, and the rest of the CDR3 is filled in from the germline J gene. The gene calls are TRBV30 and TRBJ1-2; TRBD1 might be the D (5 bases). Germline loops: CDR1 GTSNPN, CDR2 SVGIG (reference sequence). This CDR3 region has 16 residues. V was clipped by 4 bases and J by 2 bases, with 20 bases between them. The sequenced part of the CDR3 DNA is TGTGCCTGGAACAAGAGGGGCAGAAGAAGGAACTATGGC. Protein product: CAWNKRGRRRNYG. The complete CDR3 sequence is CAWNKRGRRRNYGYTF.

In this sample, this clone turned up many times. With the read ending 3 residues before the CDR3 end, the germline J gene is used to fill in that end. The chain links TRBV30 to TRBJ2-7; 9 bases are a match to TRBD1. The trim removed 4 bases at V and 5 bases at J, leaving 6 bases unmatched. The CDR3 runs 13 residues. CDR1 and CDR2 (germline): GTSNPN, SVGIG (reference sequence). This CDR3 is CAWNTGGVHEQYF. The covered CDR3 bases are TGTGCCTGGAACACAGGGGGCGTTCACGAG.

This clone was recorded at least ten times. The read finishes 3 residues shy of the CDR3 end, and the germline J gene is used to complete it. The genes are TRBV7-2 and TRBJ2-7; D remains unclear. Per the germline V gene, CDR1 is SGHTA and CDR2 is FQGNSA. The CDR3 has 12 residues. V gave up 7 bases and J gave up 4 bases, with 11 bases separating them. The DNA read from the CDR3 is TGTGCCAGCACCCCCTCCGGTTACGAG. As protein: CASTPSGYE. The entire CDR3 protein reads CASTPSGYEQYF.

This clone was counted ten times or more. The read halts 3 residues ahead of the CDR3 end, with the missing end drawn from the germline J gene. The chain uses TRBV28 and TRBJ2-7, with TRBD1 matching over 11 bases. Trimming removed 10 bases from V and 2 bases from J; junction bases left unmatched: 4. This CDR3 comprises 13 residues. CDR1 and CDR2 from the germline V gene are MDHEN and SYDVKM. The CDR3 spells CATKGQGAYEQYF. The CDR3 bases that were read are TGTGCCACCAAGGGACAGGGGGCCTACGAG.

Many counts were recorded for this clone. The DNA ends 3 residues before the CDR3 does, and the rest of the CDR3 is filled in from the germline J gene. The gene calls are TRBV5-1 and TRBJ2-7, with TRBD2 matching over 10 bases. The germline gives CDR1 SGHRS, CDR2 YFSETQ. The CDR3 runs 18 residues. V gave up 1 base and J gave up 0 bases; unmatched junction bases: 10. CDR3 sequence: CASSLRLAGDRLSYEQYF. Incomplete CDR3 DNA: TGCGCCAGCAGCTTGCGACTAGCGGGCGACAGACTCTCCTACGAG.

This clone was observed many times. Coverage ceases 3 residues before the CDR3 finishes, and the germline J gene fills in the end. The V gene is TRBV11-2, the J gene TRBJ2-7, with TRBD2 as a possible D gene (6 bases). Between the trimmed V and J ends, which lost 5 bases and 5 bases, there was a span of 13 bases. CDR1 SGHAT and CDR2 FQNNGV come from the germline V gene. The CDR3 is 13 amino acids. The CDR3 DNA, read in part, is TGTGCCAGCAGCACCGGGACTCCAAACGAG. It encodes CASSTGTPNE. In full, the CDR3 is CASSTGTPNEQYF. Drawing the rest from reference TRBV11-2 and TRBJ2-7, the complete variable domain is EAGVAQSPRYKIIEKRQSVAFWCNPISGHATLYWYQQILGQGPKLLIQFQNNGVVDDSQLPKDRFSAERLKGVDSTLKIQPAKLEDSAVYLCASSTGTPNEQYFGPGTRLTVT.

This clone was seen ten or more times. The read ends 3 residues shy of where the CDR3 ends; the end is completed using the germline J gene. This chain uses TRBV10-1 with TRBJ2-5; maybe TRBD2 (5 bases). The germline V and J ends were trimmed by 10 bases and 4 bases, with 16 bases remaining between them. Looked up from germline, CDR1 is WNHNN and CDR2 is SYGVQD (reference sequence). The CDR3 totals 13 residues. The DNA read from the CDR3 is TGCGCCACCACCCCGAGGGTCGGAGAGACC. As protein: CATTPRVGET. The CDR3 in full is CATTPRVGETQYF.

This clone was observed a few times. The sequence runs out 3 residues before the end of the CDR3; the remainder is reconstructed from the germline J gene. This chain uses TRBV11-3 with TRBJ1-2; 8 positions agree with TRBD1. Germline V gene data show CDR1 as SGHNT and CDR2 as YENEEA. The CDR3 length is 15 residues. The CDR3 region is CASSSTAGTGGGYTF. The DNA read from the CDR3 is TGTGCCAGCAGCTCGACCGCCGGGACAGGAGGGGGC.

This clone was detected many times. The DNA read from the CDR3 is TGTGCCAGTATCGGGACTAGCGGGGTTAGTTTTGGGGCCAACGTC. It codes for CASIGTSGVSFGANV. The whole CDR3 protein is CASIGTSGVSFGANVLTF. The chain uses TRBV19 and TRBJ2-6, with TRBD2 identical over 13 bases. The read ends 3 residues early relative to the CDR3; the germline J gene fills the gap. The CDR3 sequence is 18 residues long. Per germline, CDR1 LNHDA and CDR2 SQIVND (reference sequence). Germline trimming cut 7 bases from V and 3 bases from J; bases unmatched to any gene: 9.

The sample holds many counts of this clone. The read finishes 3 residues shy of the CDR3 end, and the germline J gene is used to complete it. J is TRBJ1-1 and V is TRBV19; 9 nucleotides agree with TRBD1. V shed 4 bases, J shed 3 bases, and the junction held 0 bases outside the gene matches. Germline CDR1 reads LNHDA; CDR2 reads SQIVND (reference sequence). The CDR3 length is 13 residues. The CDR3 DNA, read in part, is TGTGCCAGTAGTAGACAGGGGGACACTGAA. Translated: CASSRQGDTE. The whole CDR3 is CASSRQGDTEAFF.

This clone was observed at least ten times. The read gets to within 3 residues of the CDR3 end, and the germline J gene fills in the rest. This sequence joins TRBV5-6 and TRBJ1-4; D gene unclear. Germline assignment: CDR1 SGHDT and CDR2 YYEEEE. The V end lost 4 bases, the J end lost 8 bases, and 18 bases lay between the germline ends. The CDR3 totals 15 residues. The sequenced part of the CDR3 DNA is TGTGCCAGCAGCCAGCACACGGCCCTACAGGAAAAA. The encoded protein is CASSQHTALQEK. The complete CDR3 protein is CASSQHTALQEKLFF.

This clone was counted ten times or more. Read data end 3 residues before the CDR3 end; the end is taken from the germline J gene. The chain recombines TRBV6-2 or TRBV6-3 with TRBJ2-7, with 9 bases identical to TRBD2. Looked up from germline, CDR1 is MNHEY and CDR2 is SVGEGT. The J segment lost 2 bases and the V segment lost 0 bases, leaving 8 bases of the junction unmatched. The length of the CDR3 is 17 residues. The CDR3 DNA, read in part, is TGTGCCAGCAGTTACTCGATGCGGGGGGGCTCTCCCTACGAG. Amino acids: CASSYSMRGGSPYE. The complete CDR3 reads CASSYSMRGGSPYEQYF.

The table lists this clone with many counts. The CDR3 extends 3 residues past the end of the read, so its final part is completed from the germline J gene. The rearrangement uses TRBV19 and TRBJ1-1, with D possibly being TRBD1 (6 bases). Germline V lookup: CDR1 LNHDA, CDR2 SQIVND (reference sequence). V lost 6 bases, J lost 4 bases, and 12 bases lay in between. The CDR3 consists of 13 residues. CDR3 loop: CASRRGAGTEAFF. Incomplete CDR3 DNA: TGTGCCAGTAGGCGGGGGGCCGGCACTGAA.

This clone turned up a few times. The CDR3 end is not reached by the read, which stops 3 residues before it; the germline J gene fills it in. The chain joins TRBV29-1 to TRBJ2-1; 7 bases agree with TRBD1. Per the germline V gene, CDR1 is SQVTM and CDR2 is ANQGSEA. V was clipped by 8 bases and J by 3 bases; unmatched bases: 4. The CDR3 consists of 12 residues. The CDR3 DNA, read in part, is TGCAGCTTAGGACAGGTCTACAATGAG. This sequence encodes CSLGQVYNE. In full, the CDR3 reads CSLGQVYNEQFF.

This clone came up a few times. This may come from a read error, since a much larger clone is one base off. The read ends 3 residues shy of where the CDR3 ends; the end is completed using the germline J gene. V gene TRBV30 combines with J gene TRBJ1-4; D not certain. The CDR3 consists of 12 residues. CDR1 and CDR2 from the germline V gene are GTSNPN and SVGIG (reference sequence). CDR3 in amino acids: CAWSVPVSPLFF. CDR3 DNA (partial): TGTGCCTGGAGTGTACCGGTTTCACCA.

This clone was picked up many times. This CDR3 is CASSRSVEQYF. CDR3 DNA (partial): TGTGCCAGCAGTAGGTCAGTCGAG. The chain uses TRBV6-2 or TRBV6-3 and TRBJ2-7, with D unresolved. The read ends 3 residues before the CDR3 terminus; that terminus is restored from the germline J gene. There are 11 residues in the CDR3. Germline values: CDR1 MNHEY, CDR2 SVGEGT. Between the trimmed V and J ends, which lost 5 bases and 6 bases, there was a span of 8 bases.